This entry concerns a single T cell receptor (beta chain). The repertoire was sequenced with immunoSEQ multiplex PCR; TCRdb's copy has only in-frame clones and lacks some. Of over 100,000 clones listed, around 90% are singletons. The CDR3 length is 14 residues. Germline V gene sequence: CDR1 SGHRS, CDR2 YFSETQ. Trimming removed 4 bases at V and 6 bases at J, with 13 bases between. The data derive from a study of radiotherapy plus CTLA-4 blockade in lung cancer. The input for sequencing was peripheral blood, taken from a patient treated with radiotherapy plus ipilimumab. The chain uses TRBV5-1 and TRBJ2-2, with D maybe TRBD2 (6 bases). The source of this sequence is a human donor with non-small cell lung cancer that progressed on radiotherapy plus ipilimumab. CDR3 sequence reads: CASSGGVAAGELFF. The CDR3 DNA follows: TGCGCCAGCAGCGGCGGGGTAGCGGCCGGGGAGCTGTTTTTT.